Included here is one T cell receptor beta chain sequence, with context. This sample is part of a study of CD8 T cells in Susac syndrome. CD8+ and CD4+ T cells from blood underwent TCR beta sequencing, which was carried out in a high-throughput format. TEMRA cells were enriched by FACS, while CD8+ and CD4+ T cells were obtained through a negative isolation that was performed magnetically. Random hexamers were used to reverse transcribe an amount of roughly 0.5 to 1 ug RNA. Multiplex immunoSEQ PCR targeted 54 Vbeta and 13 Jbeta TCR beta segments. TCRdb re-derived calls from the immunoSEQ multiplex PCR reads in MiXCR, one entry per CDR3 protein. This table has approximately 190,000 distinct CDR3 sequences, 85% to 95% appearing once. This CDR3 spans 12 amino acids. Deletions cut 8 bases from V and 7 bases from J, with 14 bases between.

The receptor was isolated from a human donor in good health. The rearrangement links TRBV12-3 or TRBV12-4 to TRBJ1-2; D gene uncertain. What was sequenced was CD4+ T cells from PBMCs. The CDR3 reads CASVTVGSGYTF. The DNA for the CDR3 is TGTGCCAGCGTGACGGTGGGGAGTGGCTACACCTTC.